This paragraph covers one T cell receptor beta chain sequence. Germline trimming cut 5 bases from V and 5 bases from J; bases unmatched to any gene: 8. Germline values: CDR1 SGHAT, CDR2 FQDESV (reference sequence). CDR3 length: 14 amino acids. Sequenced by immunoSEQ multiplex PCR; TCRdb stores in-frame clones only, minus some. The sample has under 250,000 clones; roughly 85% are singletons. The record originates from a study of blood T cell repertoires in COVID-19. Study overall: Whether acute or convalescent, the COVID-19 samples came from the United States, Italy and Spain. Sample material is recorded as cDNA or gDNA derived from T cells, B-cell-depleted T cells, or PBMCs.

The source is a woman aged 45-60 years with acute COVID-19. The J gene is TRBJ1-1, the V gene TRBV11-1; 7 bases are a match to TRBD1. Sequencing used PBMCs or T cells enriched from blood (not recorded which). The CDR3 loop is CASSIRYRGTEAFF. CDR3 nucleotide sequence: TGTGCCAGCAGCATAAGATACAGGGGAACTGAAGCTTTCTTT.